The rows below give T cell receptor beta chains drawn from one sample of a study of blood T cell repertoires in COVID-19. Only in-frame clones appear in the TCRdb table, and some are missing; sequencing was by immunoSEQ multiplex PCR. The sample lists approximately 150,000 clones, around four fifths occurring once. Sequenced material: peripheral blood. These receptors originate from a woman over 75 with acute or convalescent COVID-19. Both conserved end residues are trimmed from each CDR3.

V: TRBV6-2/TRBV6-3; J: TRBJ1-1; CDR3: ASSLTGEAF
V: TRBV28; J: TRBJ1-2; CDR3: ASRGAYGYT
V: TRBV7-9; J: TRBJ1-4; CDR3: ASSLGQGGNEKLF
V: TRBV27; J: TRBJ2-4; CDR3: ASSQTGSRNIQY
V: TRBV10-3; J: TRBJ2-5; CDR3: AITPDTSRTQY
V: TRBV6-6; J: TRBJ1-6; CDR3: ASSPTGGRNTLH
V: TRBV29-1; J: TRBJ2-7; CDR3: SVDIWGTGGGEQY
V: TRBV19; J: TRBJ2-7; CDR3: ASSLRQDSYEQY
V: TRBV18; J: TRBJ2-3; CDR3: ASSPKGGGTDTQY
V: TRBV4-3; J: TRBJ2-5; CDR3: ASSQDLGSGGETQY
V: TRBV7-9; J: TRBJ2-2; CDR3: ASSLSGGKGSTGELF
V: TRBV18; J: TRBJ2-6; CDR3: ASSIAGGANVLT
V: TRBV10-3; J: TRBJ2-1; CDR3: AIRGDKGGHEQF
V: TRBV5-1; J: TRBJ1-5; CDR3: ASSPTGTLNQPQH
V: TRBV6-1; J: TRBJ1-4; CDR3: ASSEVELWPPRGNEKLF
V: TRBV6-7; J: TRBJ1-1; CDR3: TWGPEAF
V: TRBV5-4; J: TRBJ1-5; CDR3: ASSLAGSNQPQH
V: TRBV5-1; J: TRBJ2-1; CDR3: ASSHPGQSYNEQF
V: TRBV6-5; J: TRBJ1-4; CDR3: ASSSTPTEKLF
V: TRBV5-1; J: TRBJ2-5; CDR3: ASSQGTAQETQY
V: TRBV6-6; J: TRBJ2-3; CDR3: ASSYATGGTDTQY
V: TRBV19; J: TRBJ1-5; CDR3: ASLRQGTGGDQPQH
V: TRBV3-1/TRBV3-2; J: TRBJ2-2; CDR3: ASSYLHRDNTGELF
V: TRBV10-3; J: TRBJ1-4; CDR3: AISERDRPTNEKLF
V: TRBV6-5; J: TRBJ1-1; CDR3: ASRWDRGDTEAF
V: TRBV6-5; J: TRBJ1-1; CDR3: ASSTRVNTEAF
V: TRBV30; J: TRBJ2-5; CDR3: AWSVLAGRETQY
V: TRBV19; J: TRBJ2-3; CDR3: ASRSRRQATDTQY
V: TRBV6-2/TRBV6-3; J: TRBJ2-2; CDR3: ASSLRTSGGTGELF
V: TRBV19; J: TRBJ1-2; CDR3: ASSILRGYGYT
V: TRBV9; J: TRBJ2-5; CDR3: ASSVGERGGRAETQY
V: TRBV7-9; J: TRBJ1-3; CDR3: ASSLSGDGNTIY
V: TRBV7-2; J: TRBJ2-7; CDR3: ASSLAPGQGIEQY
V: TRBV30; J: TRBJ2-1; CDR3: AWSAGRDRGDEQF
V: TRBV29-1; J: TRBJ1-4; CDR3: SVEEAQGSEKLF
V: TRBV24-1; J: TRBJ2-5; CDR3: ATSDPRTGEETQY
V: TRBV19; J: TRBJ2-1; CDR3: ASSIGGQFGTSGRSYNEQF
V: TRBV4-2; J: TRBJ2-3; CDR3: ASSQVAGAADTQY
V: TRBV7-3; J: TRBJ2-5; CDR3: ASSSDRAETQY
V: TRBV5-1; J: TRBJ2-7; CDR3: ASSLEGTTVSYEQY
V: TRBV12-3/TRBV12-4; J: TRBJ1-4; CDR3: ASSPPGGKLF
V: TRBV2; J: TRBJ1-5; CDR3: ASSIQNQPQH
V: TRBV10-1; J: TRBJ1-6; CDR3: ASSDRNSPLH
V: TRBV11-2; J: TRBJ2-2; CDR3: ASSSNGETGELF
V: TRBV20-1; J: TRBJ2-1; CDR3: SALSKQEQF
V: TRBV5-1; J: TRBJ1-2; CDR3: ASSLVTGIPNYGYT
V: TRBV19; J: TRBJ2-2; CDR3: ASSIAATVAGELF
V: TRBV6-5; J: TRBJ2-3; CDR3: ASSYLRGDTQY
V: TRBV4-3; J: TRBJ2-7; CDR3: ASSQGQGAYEQY
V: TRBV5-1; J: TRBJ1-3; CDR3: ASSLETGSGNTIY
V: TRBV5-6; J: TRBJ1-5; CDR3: ASSAGSNQPQH
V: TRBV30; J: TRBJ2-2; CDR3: AWSFFGNGELF
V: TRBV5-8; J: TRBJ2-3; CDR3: ASSPTRGTDTQY
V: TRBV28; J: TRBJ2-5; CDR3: ASSLPRGRETQY